The entry below describes one TCR beta chain. Its antigen specificity is not known. Base qualities were left out, and no much larger clone turns up one base away. TCRbeta CDR3 regions were amplified from genomic DNA using the immunoSEQ Assay, a bias-controlled multiplex PCR. The published analysis was carried out like this. Nucleated cell counts per sample were estimated from amplification of reference gene primers within the assay. Sequence reads were collapsed and filtered to measure the absolute abundance of every unique TCRbeta CDR3 rearrangement. For each sample, productive Simpson clonality was calculated as the square root of Simpson's diversity index over productive rearrangements. The table comes from immuneACCESS by way of TCRdb, which keeps in-frame sequences with V and J called. Part of the clones is missing from these tables; in studies checked, under half for an unresolved V gene and the rest for unknown reasons. V and J calls plus clone size are reproduced from that table; the DNA served to infer D and trimming. The sample table records around 80,000 clones; around 80% of these occur just once. Around 15% of the sample lies in the top ten.

This specimen belongs to a study of blood T cell repertoires in COVID-19 (dated by TCRdb to about 2020). Some background on the complete study: Samples covering the acute and convalescent phases of COVID-19 were provided by collaborators in the United States, Italy and Spain. The material from the prospective study consisted of cDNA or gDNA derived from T cells, B-cell-depleted T cells, or PBMCs. Where available, HLA class I and class II types were taken from metadata supplied by the sample provider and were not determined by assay-based typing. Deeply sampled blood TCRbeta repertoires from subjects exposed to, actively infected with, or recovered from COVID-19 were included in the dataset. Nearly every sample came with metadata listing a de-identified subject ID, COVID-19 status, age in years and sex. The repertoires were made available in a free public database intended to serve as a resource for research on the immune response to SARS-CoV-2. The samples were drawn from two sources: the first 160 participants of the ongoing ImmuneRACE study, and over 950 subjects contributed by 6 global collaborators.

Here is what the overall study found, with its caveats: The amount of clinical and demographic metadata varied by source and participant and was provided uncurated.

Each collaborating institution followed its own protocols to collect whole blood in K2EDTA tubes. For TCRbeta analysis, collaborators shipped samples in one of three forms: frozen whole blood, isolated PBMCs, or DNA extracted from either of those sample types. The TCR originated in a woman of 80 years or more with acute or convalescent COVID-19. Sequencing was done on a sample of peripheral blood.

The DNA reads as follows: TGTGCCAGTAGTACCGGGCTAGCGGGGGGCTCCTACAATGAGCAGTTCTTC. It translates as CASSTGLAGGSYNEQFF. The rearrangement combines TRBV19 with TRBJ2-1; a stretch of 11 junction bases matches TRBD2. The CDR3 contains 17 residues, cysteine and phenylalanine counted. Of all the DNA, just the CDR3 is kept, 51 bases in frame from base 1. CDR1 and CDR2 were assigned from the germline V gene (reference sequence) as LNHDA and SQIVND. Trimming removed 4 bases from V and 0 bases from J; the gene matches leave 5 bases unexplained. With the portions outside the CDR3 filled from the reference TRBV19 and TRBJ2-1 genes, the complete variable region becomes DGGITQSPKYLFRKEGQNVTLSCEQNLNHDAMYWYRQDPGQGLRLIYYSQIVNDFQKGDIAEGYSVSREKKESFPLTVTSAQKNPTAFYLCASSTGLAGGSYNEQFFGPGTRLTVL.